These 17 T cell receptor beta chains share one sample of origin, sequenced in a study of cytomegalovirus exposure and HLA in healthy donors. Data came from immunoSEQ multiplex PCR; TCRdb stores just in-frame clones and leaves some out. Of over 85,000 clones detected, approximately 88% appear once; the ten largest clones hold 1.4%. The sample consisted of PBMCs. The receptors come from a woman aged 25 to 39 in good health and CMV-seropositive.

The chain carries TRBV7-2 and TRBJ1-5; D unresolved. Per the germline V gene, CDR1 is SGHTA and CDR2 is FQGNSA. This CDR3 has 13 residues. Trimming shortened V by 4 bases and J by 0 bases, and 4 bases separated the two germline ends. CDR3 protein: CASSSSSNQPQHF. CDR3 coding DNA: TGTGCCAGCAGCTCCAGTAGCAATCAGCCCCAGCATTTT.

J is TRBJ2-7 and V is TRBV11-2; D perhaps matches TRBD2 (5 bases). Per germline, CDR1 SGHAT and CDR2 FQNNGV. The V end lost 1 base, the J end lost 4 bases, and 17 bases lay between the germline ends. The CDR3 spans 16 residues. The CDR3 nucleotides are TGTGCCAGCAGCTTAGGGCTAGCCCGTGGTTCTTACGAGCAGTACTTC. Protein: CASSLGLARGSYEQYF.

The rearrangement links TRBV12-5 to TRBJ2-2; TRBD2 matches at 7 bases. CDR3 size: 20 residues. Germline trimming cut 3 bases from V and 0 bases from J; bases unmatched to any gene: 16. Germline CDR1 reads LGHNT; CDR2 reads FRNRAP. The CDR3 here is CASGFGPRFQAGSNTGELFF. CDR3 coding DNA: TGTGCTAGTGGTTTTGGTCCCCGATTCCAAGCGGGATCGAACACCGGGGAGCTGTTTTTT.

This chain joins TRBV7-6 and TRBJ2-1; D might be TRBD2 (6 bases). The germline V gene encodes CDR1 SGHVS and CDR2 FNYEAQ. The CDR3 runs 13 residues. Trimming removed 7 bases from V and 9 bases from J, with 16 bases in between. CDR3 sequence (DNA): TGTGCCAGCAATCCCGGGGGTGGGGTTGAGCAGTTCTTC. Its translation: CASNPGGGVEQFF.

About this clone itself: The junction does not match germline at one end; this may be a read error. This chain uses TRBV5-5 with TRBJ2-3; weak D call: TRBD2 (6 bases). The CDR3 loop spans 14 amino acids. Germline V gene lookup returns CDR1 SGHKS and CDR2 YYEKEE (reference sequence). CDR3 coding DNA: TGTGCCAGCACCTTGACTAGTAGGGCAGATACGCAGTATTTT. It codes for CASTLTSRADTQYF. Full variable domain (rest looked up from reference TRBV5-5 and TRBJ2-3): DAGVTQSPTHLIKTRGQQVTLRCSPISGHKSVSWYQQVLGQGPQFIFQYYEKEERGRGNFPDRFSARQFPNYSSELNVNALLLGDSALYLCASTLTSRADTQYFGPGTRLTVL.

This sequence joins TRBV28 and TRBJ1-2; possibly TRBD1 for D (6 bases). Trimming removed 2 bases from V and 8 bases from J, with 18 bases in between. The CDR3 consists of 15 residues. Germline V lookup: CDR1 MDHEN, CDR2 SYDVKM. The CDR3 reads CASSLANRVGGGYTF. CDR3 sequence (DNA): TGTGCCAGCAGTTTAGCCAACAGGGTGGGAGGGGGCTACACCTTC.

The chain is built from TRBV19 and TRBJ1-5; D gene ambiguous. Trimming pared 2 bases from V and 6 bases from J, leaving 17 bases between. The germline CDR1 and CDR2 sequences are LNHDA and SQIVND (reference sequence). The CDR3 consists of 16 residues. The CDR3 DNA reads TGTGCCAGTAGTATATGGGCAGGCCCCGGTACTCAGCCCCAGCATTTT. Its protein product is CASSIWAGPGTQPQHF.

V is TRBV7-2 and J is TRBJ1-1; D unresolved. This CDR3 contains 15 residues. V lost 5 bases to trimming and J lost 2 bases, with 15 bases between them. Germline V lookup: CDR1 SGHTA, CDR2 FQGNSA. In nucleotides, the CDR3 is TGTGCCAGCAGCACAGAAAGGTTGAGAAACACTGAAGCTTTCTTT. It codes for CASSTERLRNTEAFF.

As concerns this clone: The junction differs from germline at one of its ends, possibly a read error. V gene TRBV7-7 combines with J gene TRBJ2-5, with 11 bases fitting TRBD2. Germline loops: CDR1 SSHAT, CDR2 FNYEAQ (reference sequence). CDR3 length: 16 amino acids. In DNA, the CDR3 is TGTGCTAGCAGCTTAGGCCTAGCGGGGGGCCAAGAGACCCAGTACTTC. Encoded protein: CASSLGLAGGQETQYF. Full variable domain (rest looked up from reference TRBV7-7 and TRBJ2-5): GAGVSQSPRYKVTKRGQDVTLRCDPISSHATLYWYQQALGQGPEFLTYFNYEAQPDKSGLPSDRFSAERPEGSISTLTIQRTEQRDSAMYRCASSLGLAGGQETQYFGPGTRLLVL.

This clone was counted between two and nine times. This sample also contains other DNA sequences that code for the same CDR3. V is TRBV5-1 and J is TRBJ2-2, with D perhaps TRBD1 (6 bases). The ends were cut back, 3 bases at V and 0 bases at J, with 9 bases in the middle. The CDR3 has 15 residues. Germline V gene lookup returns CDR1 SGHRS and CDR2 YFSETQ. The CDR3 is CASSSGTPNTGELFF. DNA of the CDR3: TGCGCCAGCAGCTCCGGGACACCGAACACCGGGGAGCTGTTTTTT.

The chain recombines TRBV29-1 with TRBJ1-2; tentative D call: TRBD1 (6 bases). Germline V gene lookup returns CDR1 SQVTM and CDR2 ANQGSEA. The length of the CDR3 is 12 residues. Trimming removed 5 bases from V and 8 bases from J, with 15 bases in between. The CDR3 reads CSVYGQKTGYTF. CDR3 coding DNA: TGCAGCGTTTACGGACAGAAGACAGGCTACACCTTC.

The chain recombines TRBV29-1 with TRBJ2-5; TRBD2 matches 10 bases. Germline V gene data show CDR1 as SQVTM and CDR2 as ANQGSEA. The length of the CDR3 is 16 residues. V dropped 3 bases and J dropped 11; count of bases not matched to a gene: 18. For the CDR3, the DNA is TGCAGCGTTGAGGGGTCAGAAGAACAGCGGGAGGGAGAGCAGTACTTC. It translates to CSVEGSEEQREGEQYF. Full variable domain (outside the CDR3, taken from reference TRBV29-1 and TRBJ2-5): SAVISQKPSRDICQRGTSLTIQCQVDSQVTMMFWYRQQPGQSLTLIATANQGSEATYESGFVIDKFPISRPNLTFSTLTVSNMSPEDSSIYLCSVEGSEEQREGEQYFGPGTRLLVL.

V usage is TRBV12-2 and J usage is TRBJ1-5. TRBV12-2 is a recognized pseudogene. The CDR3 is made up of 16 amino acids. The CDR3 region is CASRLGDTTMGQPQHF. The CDR3 DNA is TGTGCAAGTCGCTTAGGCGACACGACTATGGGTCAGCCCCAGCATTTT.

This clone was counted between two and nine times. The CDR3 loop is CASKEAGGSTGELFF. The CDR3 region has the DNA TGTGCCAGCAAAGAGGCGGGGGGGTCCACCGGGGAGCTGTTTTTT. The V call is TRBV6-4, the J call TRBJ2-2; 9 nucleotides match TRBD2. Germline loops: CDR1 MRHNA, CDR2 SNTAGT. With V trimmed by 7 bases and J by 4 bases, 7 bases remained unmatched. The CDR3 runs to 15 residues.

The CDR3 spells CAWSTLGTGVYNEQFF. CDR3 in DNA: TGTGCCTGGAGTACCCTCGGGACAGGGGTCTACAATGAGCAGTTCTTC. The chain combines TRBV30 with TRBJ2-1, with 10 bases that match TRBD1. J lost 3 bases, V lost 2 bases, and 7 bases had no gene match. This CDR3 has 16 residues. The germline V gene encodes CDR1 GTSNPN and CDR2 SVGIG (reference sequence).

The chain links TRBV15 to TRBJ2-1; D gene unclear. The germline V gene encodes CDR1 LNHNV and CDR2 YYDKDF (reference sequence). This CDR3 region has 13 residues. V lost 3 bases, J lost 6 bases, and 9 bases lay in between. CDR3 in DNA: TGTGCCACCAGCAGTGGCCGTATCAATGAGCAGTTCTTC. Translating it yields CATSSGRINEQFF.

The chain employs TRBV5-1 and TRBJ2-3; 9 positions match TRBD1. J gave up 4 bases and V 6 bases, and 6 bases lay outside the gene matches. The V gene's germline CDR1 is SGHRS and CDR2 YFSETQ. The CDR3 is made up of 14 amino acids. The CDR3 is CASIRGQGSDTQYF. The DNA for the CDR3 is TGCGCCAGCATCCGTGGACAGGGGTCAGATACGCAGTATTTT.